A single sample gave rise to the 12 T cell receptor beta chains below, sequenced in a study of blood T cells in healthy people across ages. The authors ran a second PCR of roughly 7 to 11 cycles using a sample-barcoded 5' primer and a J-beta primer mix. TCRdb re-derived calls from the 5' RACE reads in MiXCR, one entry per CDR3 protein. The data contain fewer than 900,000 distinct CDR3 sequences, under 40% of them singletons. The specimen sequenced was blood. These receptors were collected from a man younger than 35 in good health.

This sequence joins TRBV7-8 and TRBJ2-1; 10 bases fit TRBD2. Trimming at V came to 6 bases and at J to 0 bases, leaving 14 bases not matched to a gene. Per germline, CDR1 SGHVS and CDR2 FQNEAQ. CDR3 length: 19 amino acids. DNA of the CDR3: TGTGCCAGCAGTCCTACAGCGGGGGGGCCGGCAAGCTCCTACAATGAGCAGTTCTTC. It is translated as CASSPTAGGPASSYNEQFF.

This sequence joins TRBV7-2 and TRBJ2-3, with TRBD1 as a possible D gene (5 bases). The end of the DNA aligns better with TRBJ1-5, so the J call may be wrong. The V gene's germline CDR1 is SGHTA and CDR2 FQGNSA. The CDR3 totals 15 residues. The chain's CDR3 is CASSLLKGSTDTQHF. CDR3 DNA: TGTGCCAGCAGCTTATTAAAGGGGAGCACAGATACGCAGCATTTT.

The chain joins TRBV7-7 to TRBJ2-2, with 10 bases aligning to TRBD1. CDR1 is SSHAT and CDR2 is FNYEAQ in the germline V gene (reference sequence). Trimming at V came to 6 bases and at J to 4 bases, leaving 5 bases not matched to a gene. The CDR3 is 15 amino acids. This CDR3 is CASSYGQGGTGELFF. CDR3 coding DNA: TGTGCCAGCAGTTACGGACAGGGGGGCACCGGGGAGCTGTTTTTT. The full variable domain, in which reference TRBV7-7 and TRBJ2-2 provide the parts outside the CDR3, is GAGVSQSPRYKVTKRGQDVTLRCDPISSHATLYWYQQALGQGPEFLTYFNYEAQPDKSGLPSDRFSAERPEGSISTLTIQRTEQRDSAMYRCASSYGQGGTGELFFGEGSRLTVL.

This clonotype appeared a few times. The chain uses TRBV6-6 and TRBJ2-5; no firm D call. This CDR3 has 13 amino acids. The germline V and J ends were trimmed by 6 bases and 1 base, with 9 bases remaining between them. The germline CDR1 and CDR2 sequences are MNHNY and SVGAGI (reference sequence). The CDR3 loop is CASRSSAQETQYF. DNA for the CDR3: TGTGCCAGCAGAAGCTCCGCCCAAGAGACCCAGTACTTC.

A few counts support this clonotype. The chain uses TRBV4-1 and TRBJ1-1, with 7 bases that match TRBD1. The CDR3 is 14 amino acids. The junction had 5 bases not matched to a gene; V was cut back by 3 bases and J by 4 bases. Germline loops: CDR1 MGHRA, CDR2 YSYEKL. CDR3 protein: CASSQTGRGTEAFF. CDR3 sequence (DNA): TGCGCCAGCAGCCAGACAGGGAGGGGCACTGAAGCTTTCTTT.

This clonotype came up a few times. The genes are TRBV28 and TRBJ1-6; TRBD1 is a possible D gene (5 bases). This CDR3 spans 13 amino acids. The germline CDR1 and CDR2 sequences are MDHEN and SYDVKM. The V and J ends lost 6 bases and 10 bases respectively, with 13 bases between them. The CDR3 loop reads CASSLSGISPLHF. CDR3 sequence (DNA): TGTGCCAGCAGCCTCTCAGGGATATCACCCCTCCACTTT.

This clonotype has ten or more counts. The chain combines TRBV4-1 with TRBJ2-1, with TRBD1 matching over 8 bases. The CDR3 sequence is 15 residues long. V was clipped by 4 bases and J by 3 bases; unmatched bases: 5. Germline V gene sequence: CDR1 MGHRA, CDR2 YSYEKL. The CDR3, as DNA: TGCGCCAGCAGCCCCCCCGACAGGGGCTACAATGAGCAGTTCTTC. Its translation is CASSPPDRGYNEQFF.

The V and J genes are TRBV12-3 or TRBV12-4 and TRBJ2-7, with no clear D. The CDR3 totals 14 residues. V lost 6 bases, J lost 0 bases, and 12 bases lay in between. The CDR3 nucleotides are TGTGCCAGCAGCGCCCCCCGGACCTCCTACGAGCAGTACTTC. Translated, it gives CASSAPRTSYEQYF.

The table lists this clonotype with many counts. The chain employs TRBV24-1 and TRBJ1-2, with 9 bases lining up with TRBD1. The V gene's germline CDR1 is KGHDR and CDR2 SFDVKD. This CDR3 contains 14 residues. J was trimmed by 7 bases and V by 4 bases; bases with no gene match: 6. CDR3 residues: CATSEETGGRGYTF. The CDR3 DNA sequence: TGTGCCACCAGTGAAGAGACAGGGGGACGTGGCTACACCTTC.

CDR3 in DNA: TGTGCCAGCAGCTTGGTTTTCAGGGCCTCCTCCACGAACACTGAAGCTTTCTTT. Translation: CASSLVFRASSTNTEAFF. The chain is built from TRBV5-6 and TRBJ1-1; possibly TRBD1 for D (5 bases). Looked up from germline, CDR1 is SGHDT and CDR2 is YYEEEE. The V gene lost 0 bases and the J gene lost 1 base, with 19 bases spanning the gap. The CDR3 runs to 18 residues.

This chain joins TRBV4-1 and TRBJ2-1; 7 nucleotides agree with TRBD2. Germline V gene sequence: CDR1 MGHRA, CDR2 YSYEKL. V lost 4 bases, J lost 5 bases, and 8 bases stayed unmatched. This CDR3 has 15 residues. CDR3: CASSRLAANNNEQFF. CDR3 in DNA: TGCGCCAGCAGCCGACTAGCTGCTAATAACAATGAGCAGTTCTTC.

This sequence joins TRBV12-5 and TRBJ2-1; D call uncertain. Matching the DNA end better, TRBJ2-7 makes the J call doubtful. The CDR3 covers 13 residues. CDR1 is LGHNT, CDR2 FRNRAP, per germline. The CDR3 coding sequence is TGTGCTAGTGGTTTGGCCCAGGAAAATGAGCAGTACTTC. It encodes CASGLAQENEQYF.